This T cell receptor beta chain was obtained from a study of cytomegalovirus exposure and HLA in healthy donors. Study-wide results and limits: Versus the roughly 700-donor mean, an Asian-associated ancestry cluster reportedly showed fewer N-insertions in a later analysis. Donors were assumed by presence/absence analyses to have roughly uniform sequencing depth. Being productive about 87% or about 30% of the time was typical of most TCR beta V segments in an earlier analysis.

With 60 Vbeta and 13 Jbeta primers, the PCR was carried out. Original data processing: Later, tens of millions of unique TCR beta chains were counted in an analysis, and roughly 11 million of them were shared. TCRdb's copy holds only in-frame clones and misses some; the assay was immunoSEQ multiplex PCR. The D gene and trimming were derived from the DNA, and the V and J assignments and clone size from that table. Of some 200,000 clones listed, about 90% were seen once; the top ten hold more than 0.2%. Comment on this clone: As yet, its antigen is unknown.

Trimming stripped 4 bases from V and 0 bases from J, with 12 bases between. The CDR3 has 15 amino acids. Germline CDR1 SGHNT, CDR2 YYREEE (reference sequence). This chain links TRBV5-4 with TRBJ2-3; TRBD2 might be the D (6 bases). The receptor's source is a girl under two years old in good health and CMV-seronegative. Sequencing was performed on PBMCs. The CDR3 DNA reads TGTGCCAGCAGCGCCTTAGCGGTTAGCACAGATACGCAGTATTTT. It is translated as CASSALAVSTDTQYF.